This TCR beta chain was obtained from a study of early stage breast cancer tumors. Study-level information: Of some 17 invasive breast tumors, more than nine were hormone receptor-positive, HER2-negative. Approximately 10-fold was the mean read coverage per sample. Study outcomes and limitations: Comparing each tissue with blood distinguished tumor from normal in about 90% of the 16 patients. Most shared enriched TCRB sequences were commonly generated ones.

This table comes from immunoSEQ multiplex PCR, and its TCRdb copy is limited to in-frame clones, with some not included. The table includes around 20,000 clones, around 83% detected once. On this clone itself: Its specificity is not known.

The CDR3 has 13 amino acids. CDR1 is SGHTA and CDR2 is FQGTGA in the germline V gene. The germline V and J ends were trimmed by 4 bases and 1 base, with 7 bases remaining between them. The sample consisted of blood. This sequence joins TRBV7-3 and TRBJ1-1; D gene uncertain. This TCR was recovered from a person aged 65 to 79 with breast cancer. CDR3 DNA: TGTGCCAGCAGCTCCCTCTCGAACACTGAAGCTTTCTTT. It is translated as CASSSLSNTEAFF.